Listed here are 6 T cell receptor beta chains from one sample, sequenced in a study of cytomegalovirus exposure and HLA in healthy donors. PCR was performed using 60 Vbeta and 13 Jbeta primers. TCRdb's table, derived via immunoSEQ multiplex PCR, lists solely in-frame clones and lacks some. The table records 100,000 or so clones, 65% of them present only once. The sequencing input was PBMCs. The receptors originated from a man aged 25-40 years in good health and CMV-seropositive.

CDR3 sequence: CATERGEAFF. In DNA, the CDR3 is TGTGCCACCGAAAGAGGGGAAGCTTTCTTT. The V call is TRBV6-1, the J call TRBJ1-1; D is unresolved. The germline gives CDR1 MNHNS, CDR2 SASEGT. This CDR3 spans 10 amino acids. V gave up 10 bases and J gave up 8 bases, with 11 bases separating them.

The chain employs TRBV11-3 and TRBJ1-2, with TRBD1 matching over 7 bases. Germline assignment: CDR1 SGHNT and CDR2 YENEEA. This CDR3 has 14 residues. The V segment lost 10 bases and the J segment 3 bases; nucleotides outside the gene matches: 11. Written as DNA, the CDR3 is TGTGCCACCCCGAAGGGGGCATGTGACTATGGCTACACCTTC. Encoded protein: CATPKGACDYGYTF.

The rearrangement uses TRBV6-1 and TRBJ2-7, with D perhaps TRBD1 (6 bases). Per germline, CDR1 MNHNS and CDR2 SASEGT. This CDR3 has 13 amino acids. The V end lost 10 bases, the J end lost 10 bases, and 23 bases lay between the germline ends. The CDR3: CATSYPPGHPQYF. The CDR3 coding sequence is TGTGCCACCAGCTACCCCCCGGGACACCCACAGTACTTC.

This sequence joins TRBV11-2 and TRBJ2-1; 12 bases fit TRBD2. The V gene end was trimmed by 1 base and the J gene end by 6 bases; junction bases not matched to a gene: 4. Germline values: CDR1 SGHAT, CDR2 FQNNGV. The length of the CDR3 is 16 residues. The CDR3 DNA is TGTGCCAGCAGCTTAGCCCTAGCGGGGGGGTTCAATGAGCAGTTCTTC. This gives the protein CASSLALAGGFNEQFF.

The V gene is TRBV11-3, the J gene TRBJ2-2; the match to TRBD2 covers 8 bases. V shed 1 base, J shed 3 bases, and the junction held 1 base outside the gene matches. CDR1 is SGHNT and CDR2 is YENEEA in the germline V gene. The CDR3 is made up of 15 amino acids. The CDR3 sequence is CASSLAGGHTGELFF. The DNA of the CDR3 is TGTGCCAGCAGCTTAGCGGGGGGGCACACCGGGGAGCTGTTTTTT.

The chain uses TRBV27 and TRBJ2-5, with D unclear. V lost 6 bases and J lost 0, with 11 bases in between. The germline V gene encodes CDR1 MNHEY and CDR2 SMNVEV (reference sequence). CDR3 length equals 14 residues. Here the CDR3 reads CASSPLNNQETQYF. CDR3 nucleotide sequence: TGTGCCAGCAGCCCTCTTAATAACCAAGAGACCCAGTACTTC.